This passage covers 2 T cell receptor beta chains from one sample sequenced in a study of response to subunit inactivated influenza vaccine. Using its own MiXCR run on the RT-PCR reads, TCRdb lists one record per CDR3 protein. The sample has about 570,000 distinct CDR3 sequences, 11% seen once; the top ten hold roughly 9.6%. The sample also formed part of further work on T cells expressing NK-cell markers. That paper notes: cDNA encoding TCR beta was synthesized via 5'RACE template switching incorporating UMIs.

Specimen: PBMCs from blood, collected on the day of vaccination. The receptors come from a man between 50 and 59 years old who received an inactivated influenza vaccine.

The chain links TRBV4-3 to TRBJ2-5, with D possibly being TRBD2 (6 bases). From germline, CDR1 is LGHNA and CDR2 YSLEER. V lost 5 bases, J lost 1 base, and 20 bases lay in between. There are 17 residues in the CDR3. The CDR3 loop reads CASSLRYSGGGQETQYF. The CDR3 DNA follows: TGCGCCAGCAGCTTACGATATTCTGGGGGAGGCCAAGAGACCCAGTACTTC.

In this sample, this clonotype turned up a few times. The rearrangement joins TRBV20-1 to TRBJ2-2, with D maybe TRBD2 (6 bases). This CDR3 comprises 16 residues. In germline, CDR1 is DFQATT, CDR2 SNEGSKA (reference sequence). Trimming pared 1 base from V and 3 bases from J, leaving 15 bases between. CDR3 amino acids: CSARAVLAEDTGELFF. The CDR3 DNA follows: TGCAGTGCTAGAGCCGTTTTAGCGGAGGACACCGGGGAGCTGTTTTTT.